Given below is one T cell receptor (beta chain) in context. Its target is not known. V dropped 0 bases and J dropped 7 bases, with 13 bases sitting between them. The CDR3 covers 14 residues. Per germline, CDR1 LGHNA and CDR2 YSLEER. With a J-beta primer mix and a sample-barcoded 5' primer, a second PCR ran roughly 7 to 11 cycles. TCRdb redid the calling of the 5' RACE reads with MiXCR, one entry per CDR3 protein. The sample carries fewer than 950,000 distinct CDR3 sequences, roughly 53% recorded once. These data originate in a study of blood T cells in healthy people across ages. Study conclusions and caveats: Long-lived donors carried more naive CD4+ cells and greater diversity than aged donors. Researchers deemed the diversity estimates from one million T cells underestimates.

This clonotype was obtained from a man older than 75 in good health. The chain employs TRBV4-3 and TRBJ2-7; D is unclear. The material sequenced was blood. The CDR3, as DNA: TGCGCCAGCAGCCAAGATGATTCCGGCCGTGAGCAGTACTTC. The encoded protein is CASSQDDSGREQYF.